This entry is about one T cell receptor beta chain. The source of the sample is a study of blood T cell repertoires in COVID-19. Study summary: Sites across the United States, Italy and Spain contributed samples from acute and convalescent COVID-19. From T cells, B-cell-depleted T cells, or PBMCs came the material, which was cDNA or gDNA.

CDR3 size: 15 residues. The junction had 4 bases not matched to a gene; V was cut back by 2 bases and J by 0 bases. Germline-derived CDR1 and CDR2 are SGHKS and YYEKEE (reference sequence). In the authors' methods: Quantification of nucleated cells was approximated via reference gene primer amplification. Sequenced by immunoSEQ multiplex PCR; TCRdb stores in-frame clones only, minus some. V and J calls plus clone size are reproduced from that table; the DNA served to infer D and trimming. The table includes about 56,000 clones, 82% detected once. The sequence was collected from a woman older than 75 with acute or convalescent COVID-19. J is TRBJ2-7 and V is TRBV5-5, with 8 positions matching TRBD1. Source material: peripheral blood. Written as DNA, the CDR3 is TGTGCCAGCAGCTTCGACAGGGGATTCTCCTACGAGCAGTACTTC. It codes for CASSFDRGFSYEQYF. The full variable domain, with the rest looked up from reference TRBV5-5 and TRBJ2-7, is DAGVTQSPTHLIKTRGQQVTLRCSPISGHKSVSWYQQVLGQGPQFIFQYYEKEERGRGNFPDRFSARQFPNYSSELNVNALLLGDSALYLCASSFDRGFSYEQYFGPGTRLTVT.